This is a list of T cell receptor beta chains from one sample in a study of shared clonotypes between healthy human individuals. Clones were sequenced by immunoSEQ multiplex PCR, and TCRdb holds only the in-frame ones, with some missing. The repertoire consists of roughly 490,000 clones, with roughly 78% occurring once and the leading ten covering over 9.5%. The specimen sequenced was PBMCs. The receptors originated from a woman between 40 and 55 years old in good health. Some clones in this sample may be carry-over from other donors' samples. Each CDR3 is given with its conserved first and last residue. Each record gives: CDR3 length, J gene, clone size, V gene, CDR3 protein. Size tells how often a clone was seen (once, few, many) or the class of an expanded clone, and some rows leave it out.

len: 14
j_gene: TRBJ2-7
abundance: once
v_gene: TRBV5-5
CDR3aa: CASSLTDTNYEQYF

len: 12
j_gene: TRBJ1-2
abundance: .
v_gene: TRBV5-1
CDR3aa: CASSIDQGGYTF

len: 20
j_gene: TRBJ2-2
abundance: once
v_gene: TRBV10-3
CDR3aa: CAISTRKGREEILNTGELFF

len: 14
j_gene: TRBJ1-1
abundance: many
v_gene: TRBV11-2
CDR3aa: CASSLDGPNTEAFF

len: 16
j_gene: TRBJ2-7
abundance: few
v_gene: TRBV19
CDR3aa: CASRQTEIYPGAGQYF

len: 14
j_gene: TRBJ1-5
abundance: .
v_gene: TRBV28
CDR3aa: CASSRYRPNQPQHF

len: 13
j_gene: TRBJ2-7
abundance: .
v_gene: TRBV2
CDR3aa: CASSQSRIYEQYF

len: 13
j_gene: TRBJ2-1
abundance: .
v_gene: TRBV5-4
CDR3aa: CASSGDRDYEQFF

len: 15
j_gene: TRBJ2-1
abundance: .
v_gene: TRBV6-6
CDR3aa: CASSYGGTKYNEQFF

len: 13
j_gene: TRBJ1-1
abundance: .
v_gene: TRBV10-3
CDR3aa: CAISYSKGTEAFF

len: 15
j_gene: TRBJ1-1
abundance: .
v_gene: TRBV19
CDR3aa: CASSEPPAGDTEAFF

len: 13
j_gene: TRBJ2-1
abundance: .
v_gene: TRBV6-1
CDR3aa: CASRESGTQEQFF

len: 14
j_gene: TRBJ2-7
abundance: .
v_gene: TRBV6-1
CDR3aa: CASTSVWGAYEQYF

len: 14
j_gene: TRBJ2-7
abundance: .
v_gene: TRBV5-4
CDR3aa: CASSLGSGAYEQYF

len: 14
j_gene: TRBJ1-1
abundance: .
v_gene: TRBV19
CDR3aa: CASSPGQANTEAFF

len: 15
j_gene: TRBJ2-1
abundance: .
v_gene: TRBV18
CDR3aa: CASRPIILGYNEQFF

len: 11
j_gene: TRBJ1-2
abundance: .
v_gene: TRBV2
CDR3aa: CASSERGGYTF

len: 15
j_gene: TRBJ2-1
abundance: .
v_gene: TRBV7-3
CDR3aa: CASSAGQSSYNEQFF

len: 16
j_gene: TRBJ1-5
abundance: .
v_gene: TRBV19
CDR3aa: CASSIDWRPYDQPQHF

len: 16
j_gene: TRBJ1-1
abundance: .
v_gene: TRBV18
CDR3aa: CASSLATTRQGGEAFF